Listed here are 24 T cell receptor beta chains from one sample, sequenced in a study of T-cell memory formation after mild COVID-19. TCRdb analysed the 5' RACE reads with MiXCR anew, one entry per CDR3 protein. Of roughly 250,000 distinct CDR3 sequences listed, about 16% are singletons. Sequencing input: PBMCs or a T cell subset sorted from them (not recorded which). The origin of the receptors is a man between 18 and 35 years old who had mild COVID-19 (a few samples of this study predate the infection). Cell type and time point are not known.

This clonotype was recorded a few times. CDR3 residues: CATSRVGVAEQYV. In DNA form, the CDR3 reads TGTGCCACCAGCAGAGTTGGGGTGGCCGAGCAGTACGTC. This rearrangement joins TRBV15 to TRBJ2-7; no reliable D call. CDR1 is LNHNV and CDR2 is YYDKDF in the germline V gene (reference sequence). The V gene lost 1 base and the J gene lost 6 bases, with 10 bases spanning the gap. The CDR3 totals 13 residues.

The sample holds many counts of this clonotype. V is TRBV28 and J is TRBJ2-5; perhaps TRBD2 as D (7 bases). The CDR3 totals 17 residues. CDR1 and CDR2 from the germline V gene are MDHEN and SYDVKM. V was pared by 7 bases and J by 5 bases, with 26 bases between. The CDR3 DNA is TGTGCCAGCATTGACGCTCGTCTGGGCAGGGGAGGGGAGACCCAGTACTTC. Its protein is CASIDARLGRGGETQYF.

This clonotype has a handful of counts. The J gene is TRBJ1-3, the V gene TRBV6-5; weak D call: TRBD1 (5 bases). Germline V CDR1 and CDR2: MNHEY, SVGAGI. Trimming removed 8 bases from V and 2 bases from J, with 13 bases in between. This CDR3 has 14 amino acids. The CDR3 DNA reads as TGTGCCAGCGGAACCGACAGCACTGGAAACACCATATATTTT. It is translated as CASGTDSTGNTIYF.

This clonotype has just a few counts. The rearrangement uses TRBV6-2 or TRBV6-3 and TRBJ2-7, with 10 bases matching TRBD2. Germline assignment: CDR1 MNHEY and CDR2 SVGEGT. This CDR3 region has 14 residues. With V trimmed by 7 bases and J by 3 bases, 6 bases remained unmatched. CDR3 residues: CASNPLAGHYEQYF. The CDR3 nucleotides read TGTGCCAGCAACCCACTAGCGGGGCACTACGAGCAGTACTTC.

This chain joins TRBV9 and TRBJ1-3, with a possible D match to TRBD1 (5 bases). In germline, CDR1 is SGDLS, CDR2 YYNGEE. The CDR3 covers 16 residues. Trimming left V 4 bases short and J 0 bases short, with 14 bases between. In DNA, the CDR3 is TGTGCCAGCAGCCCCGGAGGTGGGGGCTCTGGAAACACCATATATTTT. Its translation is CASSPGGGGSGNTIYF.

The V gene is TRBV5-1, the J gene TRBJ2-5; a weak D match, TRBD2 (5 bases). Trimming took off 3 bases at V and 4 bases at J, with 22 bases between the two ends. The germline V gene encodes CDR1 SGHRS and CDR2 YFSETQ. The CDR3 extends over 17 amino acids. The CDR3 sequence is CASSSVGYRESPETQYF. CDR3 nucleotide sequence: TGCGCCAGCAGCTCCGTAGGATACCGGGAATCCCCAGAGACCCAGTACTTC.

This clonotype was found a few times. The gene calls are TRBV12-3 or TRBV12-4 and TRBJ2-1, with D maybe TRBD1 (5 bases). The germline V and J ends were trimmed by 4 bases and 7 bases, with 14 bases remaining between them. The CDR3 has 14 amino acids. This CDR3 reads CASSSWGGSNEQFF. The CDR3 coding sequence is TGTGCCAGCAGTTCGTGGGGCGGAAGTAATGAGCAGTTCTTC.

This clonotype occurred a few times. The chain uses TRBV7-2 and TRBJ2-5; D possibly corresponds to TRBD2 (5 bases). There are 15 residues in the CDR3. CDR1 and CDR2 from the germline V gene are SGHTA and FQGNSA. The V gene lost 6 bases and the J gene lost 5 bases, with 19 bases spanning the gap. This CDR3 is CASSIVHGGTETQYF. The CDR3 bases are TGTGCCAGCAGTATCGTCCATGGAGGAACGGAGACCCAGTACTTC.

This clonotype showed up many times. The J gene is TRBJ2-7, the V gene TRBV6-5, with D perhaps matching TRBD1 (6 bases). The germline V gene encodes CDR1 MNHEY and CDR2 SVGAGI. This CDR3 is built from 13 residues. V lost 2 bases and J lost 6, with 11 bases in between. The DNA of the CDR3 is TGTGCCAGCAGTTACGAGGAGGACAGCGAGCAGTACGTC. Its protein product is CASSYEEDSEQYV.

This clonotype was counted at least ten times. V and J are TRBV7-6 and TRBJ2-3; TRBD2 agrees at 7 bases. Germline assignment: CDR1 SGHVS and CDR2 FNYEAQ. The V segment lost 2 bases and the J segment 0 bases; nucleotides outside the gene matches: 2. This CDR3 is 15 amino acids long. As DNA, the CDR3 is TGTGCCAGCAGCTTAAGCGGGATGAGCACAGATACGCAGTATTTT. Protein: CASSLSGMSTDTQYF.

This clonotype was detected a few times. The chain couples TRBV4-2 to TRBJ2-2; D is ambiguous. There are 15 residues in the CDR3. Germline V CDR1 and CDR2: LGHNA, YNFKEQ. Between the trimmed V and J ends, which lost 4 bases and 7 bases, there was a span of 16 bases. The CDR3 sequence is CASSLESGFGGELFF. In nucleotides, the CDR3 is TGTGCCAGCAGCCTTGAGTCCGGGTTTGGCGGGGAGCTGTTTTTT.

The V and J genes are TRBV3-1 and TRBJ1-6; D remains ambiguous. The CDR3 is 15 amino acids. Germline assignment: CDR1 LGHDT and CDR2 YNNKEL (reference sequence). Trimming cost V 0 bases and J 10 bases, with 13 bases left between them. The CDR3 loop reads CASSQESGIGSPLHF. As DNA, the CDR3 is TGTGCCAGCAGCCAAGAGTCCGGGATTGGGTCACCCCTCCACTTT.

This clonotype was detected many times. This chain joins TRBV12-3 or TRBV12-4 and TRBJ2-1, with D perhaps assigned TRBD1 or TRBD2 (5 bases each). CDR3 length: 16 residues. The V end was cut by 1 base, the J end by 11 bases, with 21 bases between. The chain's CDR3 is CASSLVVGRDPGKQFF. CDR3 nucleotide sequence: TGTGCCAGCAGTTTAGTCGTTGGTCGGGACCCCGGTAAGCAGTTCTTC.

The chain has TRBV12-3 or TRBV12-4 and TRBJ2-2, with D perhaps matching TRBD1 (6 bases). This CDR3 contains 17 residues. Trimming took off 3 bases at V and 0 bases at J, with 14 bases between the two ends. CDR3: CASSFGSGGPNTGELFF. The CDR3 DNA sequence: TGTGCCAGCAGTTTTGGTAGTGGGGGCCCGAACACCGGGGAGCTGTTTTTT.

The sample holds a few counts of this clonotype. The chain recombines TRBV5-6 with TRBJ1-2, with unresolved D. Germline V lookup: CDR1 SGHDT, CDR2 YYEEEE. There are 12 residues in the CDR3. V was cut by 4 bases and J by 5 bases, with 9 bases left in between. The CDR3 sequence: CASSPASYGYTF. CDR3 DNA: TGTGCCAGCAGCCCCGCGTCTTATGGCTACACCTTC. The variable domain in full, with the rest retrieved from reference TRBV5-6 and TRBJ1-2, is DAGVTQSPTHLIKTRGQQVTLRCSPKSGHDTVSWYQQALGQGPQFIFQYYEEEERQRGNFPDRFSGHQFPNYSSELNVNALLLGDSALYLCASSPASYGYTFGSGTRLTVV.

The CDR3 nucleotides read TGTGCCAGCAGCGTAGAGGCTAGCGGAACCCAAGAGACCCAGTACTTC. Protein: CASSVEASGTQETQYF. The chain couples TRBV9 to TRBJ2-5; 7 nucleotides line up with TRBD2. The germline V gene encodes CDR1 SGDLS and CDR2 YYNGEE. V was pared by 0 bases and J by 1 base, with 6 bases of the junction left unmatched. This CDR3 has 16 amino acids.

CDR3 amino acids: CASNSDRGTEAFF. The DNA for the CDR3 is TGTGCCAGCAATTCGGACAGAGGCACTGAAGCTTTCTTT. The chain couples TRBV2 to TRBJ1-1; D perhaps matches TRBD1 (6 bases). Germline V lookup: CDR1 SNHLY, CDR2 FYNNEI. The CDR3 is 13 residues long. V was clipped by 7 bases and J by 4 bases, with 13 bases between them.

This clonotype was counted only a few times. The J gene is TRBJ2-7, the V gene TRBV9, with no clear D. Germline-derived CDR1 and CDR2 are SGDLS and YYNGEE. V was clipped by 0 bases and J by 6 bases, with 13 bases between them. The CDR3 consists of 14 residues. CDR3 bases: TGTGCCAGCAGCGTAGTGCCGACTCCGGGCGAGCAGTACGTC. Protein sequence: CASSVVPTPGEQYV.

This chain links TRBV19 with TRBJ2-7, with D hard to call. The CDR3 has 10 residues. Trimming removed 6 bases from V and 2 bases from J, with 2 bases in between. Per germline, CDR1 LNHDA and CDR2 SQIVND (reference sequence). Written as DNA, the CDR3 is TGTGCCAGTAGCCCCTACGAGCAGTACGTC. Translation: CASSPYEQYV.

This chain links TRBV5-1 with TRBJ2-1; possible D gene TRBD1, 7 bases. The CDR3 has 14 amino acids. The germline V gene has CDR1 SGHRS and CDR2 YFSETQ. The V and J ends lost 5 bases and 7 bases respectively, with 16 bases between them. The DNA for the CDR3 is TGCGCCAGCAGTTCGGAGGGGGCGGTTAATGAGCAGTTCTTC. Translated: CASSSEGAVNEQFF.

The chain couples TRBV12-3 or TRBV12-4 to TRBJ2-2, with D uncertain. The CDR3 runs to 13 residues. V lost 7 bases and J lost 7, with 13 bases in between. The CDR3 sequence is CASTGSVVGELFF. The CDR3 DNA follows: TGTGCCAGCACCGGGTCGGTGGTCGGGGAGCTGTTTTTT.

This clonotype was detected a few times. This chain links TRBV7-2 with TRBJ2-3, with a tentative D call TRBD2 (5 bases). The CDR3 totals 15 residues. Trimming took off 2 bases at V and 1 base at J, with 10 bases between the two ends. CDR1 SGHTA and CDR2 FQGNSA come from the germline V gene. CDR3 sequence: CASSLLRDRTDTQYF. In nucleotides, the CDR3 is TGTGCCAGCAGCTTACTCCGGGATCGCACAGATACGCAGTATTTT.

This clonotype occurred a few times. The CDR3 here is CASSVEAYTNYGYTF. Written as DNA, the CDR3 is TGTGCCAGCAGCGTAGAAGCCTACACTAACTATGGCTACACCTTC. V gene TRBV9 combines with J gene TRBJ1-2; no definite D call. The CDR3 is 15 amino acids. The V gene's germline CDR1 is SGDLS and CDR2 YYNGEE. V was trimmed by 0 bases and J by 0 bases, leaving 9 bases between them.

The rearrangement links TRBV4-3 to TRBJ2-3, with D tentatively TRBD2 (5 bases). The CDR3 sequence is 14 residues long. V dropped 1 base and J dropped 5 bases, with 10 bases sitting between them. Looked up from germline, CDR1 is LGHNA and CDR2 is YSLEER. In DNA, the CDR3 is TGCGCCAGCAGCCAAGGAGGGAAGGAAGATACGCAGTATTTT. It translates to CASSQGGKEDTQYF.